The 22 T cell receptor beta chains below come from one sample, sequenced in a study of cytomegalovirus exposure and HLA in healthy donors. Use of 60 Vbeta and 13 Jbeta primers characterized the PCR. Some clones are missing from TCRdb's copy, which holds only in-frame ones; the method was immunoSEQ multiplex PCR. Of 250,000 to 350,000 clones in the sample, over 85% were seen once. Sequencing was done on a sample of PBMCs. The receptors shown here come from a woman between 18 and 29 years old in good health and CMV-seronegative.

The CDR3 is CATYDNHRGLAEAFF. The CDR3, as DNA: TGTGCCACCTACGACAACCACAGGGGGTTGGCTGAAGCTTTCTTT. The genes are TRBV6-5 and TRBJ1-1; the match to TRBD1 covers 8 bases. With 10 bases clipped from V and 6 bases from J, the junction kept 16 bases outside the gene matches. Germline CDR1 reads MNHEY; CDR2 reads SVGAGI. This CDR3 is 15 amino acids long.

The V gene is TRBV6-6, the J gene TRBJ1-3; D is possibly TRBD1 (5 bases). CDR1 is MNHNY and CDR2 is SVGAGI in the germline V gene (reference sequence). The CDR3 consists of 14 residues. The CDR3 here is CATESNPSGNTIYF. The CDR3 DNA is TGTGCGACAGAATCAAACCCCTCTGGAAACACCATATATTTT.

The chain uses TRBV19 and TRBJ2-6; tentative D call: TRBD1 (6 bases). The CDR3 covers 15 residues. Germline loops: CDR1 LNHDA, CDR2 SQIVND (reference sequence). The V end was cut by 8 bases, the J end by 0 bases, with 11 bases between. Written as DNA, the CDR3 is TGTGCCAGTGGACAGTATAGCTCTGGGGCCAACGTCCTGACTTTC. Protein: CASGQYSSGANVLTF.

The rearrangement joins TRBV4-1 to TRBJ1-1; 8 nucleotides align to TRBD1. Per germline, CDR1 MGHRA and CDR2 YSYEKL. The CDR3 loop spans 15 amino acids. V was clipped by 0 bases and J by 4 bases; unmatched bases: 4. The CDR3 loop reads CASSQERTGSTEAFF. In DNA, the CDR3 is TGCGCCAGCAGCCAAGAAAGGACAGGGAGCACTGAAGCTTTCTTT.

The J gene is TRBJ1-2, the V gene TRBV9; 8 positions match TRBD1. CDR3 length equals 16 residues. V shed 0 bases and J 4 bases; nucleotides not matched to a gene: 8. Germline-derived CDR1 and CDR2 are SGDLS and YYNGEE. The CDR3 DNA is TGTGCCAGCAGCGTAGCACAGGGGGAAAGAGGCTATGGCTACACCTTC. The encoded protein is CASSVAQGERGYGYTF.

The rearrangement links TRBV15 to TRBJ2-5; TRBD2 might be the D (5 bases). The V end lost 0 bases, the J end lost 1 base, and 21 bases lay between the germline ends. Germline loops: CDR1 LNHNV, CDR2 YYDKDF (reference sequence). This CDR3 region has 19 residues. Written as DNA, the CDR3 is TGTGCCACCAGCAGAGATGGCGCCTCCGGGAAATCACCCCAAGAGACCCAGTACTTC. It translates to CATSRDGASGKSPQETQYF.

This clone turned up a few times. The chain employs TRBV6-5 and TRBJ1-5; 10 bases are shared with TRBD1. Trimming took 6 bases from V and 2 from J; bases not matched to a gene: 1. Germline V gene sequence: CDR1 MNHEY, CDR2 SVGAGI. This CDR3 spans 14 amino acids. The chain's CDR3 is CASSGTGGNQPQHF. For the CDR3, the DNA is TGTGCCAGCAGCGGGACAGGGGGCAATCAGCCCCAGCATTTT.

V and J are TRBV5-1 and TRBJ1-1; 12 positions agree with TRBD1. V shed 5 bases, J shed 5 bases, and the junction held 16 bases outside the gene matches. The germline gives CDR1 SGHRS, CDR2 YFSETQ. The CDR3 is made up of 18 amino acids. The CDR3 nucleotides read TGCGCCAGCAGGGCTAACACCGGGACAGGGGGCGAAGAGACTGAAGCTTTCTTT. Its protein is CASRANTGTGGEETEAFF. The variable domain in full, completed from reference TRBV5-1 and TRBJ1-1, reads KAGVTQTPRYLIKTRGQQVTLSCSPISGHRSVSWYQQTPGQGLQFLFEYFSETQRNKGNFPGRFSGRQFSNSRSEMNVSTLELGDSALYLCASRANTGTGGEETEAFFGQGTRLTVV.

In DNA, the CDR3 is TGTGCCAGCAGTGAAAAGGGGCTGTTCTATGGCTACACCTTC. It is translated as CASSEKGLFYGYTF. The chain is built from TRBV2 and TRBJ1-2; D is possibly TRBD1 (5 bases). This CDR3 comprises 14 residues. Germline CDR1 is SNHLY and CDR2 is FYNNEI. V was trimmed by 2 bases and J by 4 bases, leaving 11 bases between them.

On this clone itself: One end of the junction is discordant with germline, which a read error may explain. This sequence joins TRBV7-9 and TRBJ2-7; TRBD1 might be the D (5 bases). There are 14 residues in the CDR3. Germline CDR1 is SEHNR and CDR2 is FQNEAQ (reference sequence). For the CDR3, the DNA is TGTTCCAGCAGCTTAGTGACAGCATCCTACGAGCAGTACTTC. Protein product: CSSSLVTASYEQYF. Supplemented by reference TRBV7-9 and TRBJ2-7, the full variable domain reads DTGVSQNPRHKITKRGQNVTFRCDPISEHNRLYWYRQTLGQGPEFLTYFQNEAQLEKSRLLSDRFSAERPKGSFSTLEIQRTEQGDSAMYLCSSSLVTASYEQYFGPGTRLTVT.

This clone occurred once. The chain combines TRBV27 with TRBJ1-6, with 7 bases aligning to TRBD1. This CDR3 is 17 amino acids long. The V and J ends lost 6 bases and 10 bases, in that order; junction bases with no gene match: 18. CDR1 is MNHEY, CDR2 SMNVEV, per germline (reference sequence). The DNA of the CDR3 is TGTGCCAGCAGCCAAGGACCGGGACAGACTACATCGTCACCCCTCCACTTT. Translated: CASSQGPGQTTSSPLHF.

This chain uses TRBV30 with TRBJ1-2, with 11 bases identical to TRBD1. The CDR3 sequence is 15 residues long. Germline values: CDR1 GTSNPN, CDR2 SVGIG (reference sequence). J lost 6 bases, V lost 2 bases, and 8 bases had no gene match. The CDR3 loop is CAWSQTRTGGNGYTF. As DNA, the CDR3 is TGTGCCTGGAGTCAAACCCGGACAGGGGGCAATGGCTACACCTTC.

The chain recombines TRBV19 with TRBJ1-2, with D maybe TRBD1 (5 bases). Germline assignment: CDR1 LNHDA and CDR2 SQIVND (reference sequence). This CDR3 spans 14 amino acids. V shed 5 bases and J shed 4 bases, with 14 bases lying between them. This CDR3 reads CASSPARTSYGYTF. Here the CDR3 DNA reads TGTGCCAGTAGTCCCGCCAGGACATCCTATGGCTACACCTTC.

The chain recombines TRBV5-5 with TRBJ1-5; unclear D gene. The V and J ends lost 2 bases and 3 bases respectively, with 12 bases between them. The germline V gene encodes CDR1 SGHKS and CDR2 YYEKEE (reference sequence). This CDR3 is built from 15 residues. Written as DNA, the CDR3 is TGTGCCAGCAGCTTCAGAGCCGGGTCCAATCAGCCCCAGCATTTT. Its translation is CASSFRAGSNQPQHF.

The chain carries TRBV27 and TRBJ1-1; D is perhaps TRBD1 (5 bases). V lost 3 bases and J lost 4, with 12 bases in between. The CDR3 length is 14 residues. Germline CDR1 reads MNHEY; CDR2 reads SMNVEV (reference sequence). CDR3: CASSLFRGSTEAFF. DNA for the CDR3: TGTGCCAGCAGTTTGTTTAGGGGCAGCACTGAAGCTTTCTTT.

This clone came up once. This chain joins TRBV5-8 and TRBJ2-7; 7 bases map to TRBD1. With 10 bases clipped from V and 12 bases from J, the junction kept 13 bases outside the gene matches. The CDR3 extends over 11 amino acids. Germline CDR1 SGHTS, CDR2 YDEGEE. The DNA of the CDR3 is TGTGCCGCCAACCGACAGGGCAGGAGGTACTTC. This translates into CAANRQGRRYF.

The gene calls are TRBV7-8 and TRBJ1-1, with 9 bases matching TRBD1. Per the germline V gene, CDR1 is SGHVS and CDR2 is FQNEAQ. V lost 5 bases and J lost 6; bases outside the gene matches: 10. CDR3 size: 15 residues. The CDR3 DNA sequence: TGTGCCAGCAGCCCACGGACAGGGGCTTTCTCTGAAGCTTTCTTT. Translation gives CASSPRTGAFSEAFF.

This chain joins TRBV21-1 and TRBJ1-1; the table assigns TRBD1, which was not confirmed against the DNA. TRBV21-1 is described as a pseudogene. CDR3 length equals 17 residues. The CDR3 DNA reads TGTGCCAGCAGCAAATCGACAGGGAGGACCGGGGGCACTGAAGCTTTCTTT. It translates to CASSKSTGRTGGTEAFF.

V usage is TRBV5-1 and J usage is TRBJ2-7; D gene ambiguous. V lost 0 bases to trimming and J lost 3 bases, with 7 bases between them. The CDR3 spans 13 residues. Germline CDR1 and CDR2: SGHRS and YFSETQ. CDR3 amino acids: CASSLAPVYEQYF. The CDR3 DNA follows: TGCGCCAGCAGCTTGGCCCCAGTCTACGAGCAGTACTTC.

The chain employs TRBV7-6 and TRBJ2-1; 7 bases agree with TRBD1. The CDR3 covers 15 residues. The V segment lost 1 base and the J segment 3 bases; nucleotides outside the gene matches: 3. Per the germline V gene, CDR1 is SGHVS and CDR2 is FNYEAQ. The CDR3 spells CASSLGQGHYNEQFF. The CDR3, as DNA: TGTGCCAGCAGCTTAGGACAGGGACACTACAATGAGCAGTTCTTC.

The rearrangement joins TRBV2 to TRBJ2-1; D may be TRBD2 (6 bases). Germline-derived CDR1 and CDR2 are SNHLY and FYNNEI. V was shortened by 6 bases and J by 12 bases, with 12 bases between the two germline ends. The CDR3 is 11 residues long. The CDR3 reads CASRGTLGQFF. In DNA form, the CDR3 reads TGTGCCAGCAGGGGGACTTTAGGGCAGTTCTTC.

The J gene is TRBJ2-3, the V gene TRBV4-1; no firm D call. From germline, CDR1 is MGHRA and CDR2 YSYEKL. Trimming removed 4 bases from V and 4 bases from J, with 21 bases in between. The CDR3 length is 17 residues. The CDR3: CASSPPKPQVSSDTQYF. The CDR3 region has the DNA TGCGCCAGCAGCCCCCCTAAGCCTCAGGTAAGCTCAGATACGCAGTATTTT.